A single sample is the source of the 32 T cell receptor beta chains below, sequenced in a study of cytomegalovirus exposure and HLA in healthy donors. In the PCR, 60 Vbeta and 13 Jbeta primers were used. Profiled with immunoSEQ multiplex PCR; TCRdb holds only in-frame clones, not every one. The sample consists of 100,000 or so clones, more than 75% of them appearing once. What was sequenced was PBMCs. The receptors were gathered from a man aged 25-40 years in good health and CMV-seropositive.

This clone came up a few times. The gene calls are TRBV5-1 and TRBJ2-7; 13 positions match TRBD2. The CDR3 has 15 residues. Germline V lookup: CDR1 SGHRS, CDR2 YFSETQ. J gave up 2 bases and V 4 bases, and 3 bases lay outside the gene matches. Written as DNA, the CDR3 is TGCGCCAGCAGCCAAGGACTAGCGGGAGCCTACGAGCAGTACTTC. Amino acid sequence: CASSQGLAGAYEQYF. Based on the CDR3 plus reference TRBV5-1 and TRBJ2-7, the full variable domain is KAGVTQTPRYLIKTRGQQVTLSCSPISGHRSVSWYQQTPGQGLQFLFEYFSETQRNKGNFPGRFSGRQFSNSRSEMNVSTLELGDSALYLCASSQGLAGAYEQYFGPGTRLTVT.

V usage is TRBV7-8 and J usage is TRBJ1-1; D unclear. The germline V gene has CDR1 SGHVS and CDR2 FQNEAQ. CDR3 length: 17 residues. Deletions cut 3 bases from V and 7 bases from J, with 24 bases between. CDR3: CASSFLFEPTKRGEAFF. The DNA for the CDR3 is TGTGCCAGCAGCTTTTTATTTGAGCCGACTAAAAGAGGTGAAGCTTTCTTT.

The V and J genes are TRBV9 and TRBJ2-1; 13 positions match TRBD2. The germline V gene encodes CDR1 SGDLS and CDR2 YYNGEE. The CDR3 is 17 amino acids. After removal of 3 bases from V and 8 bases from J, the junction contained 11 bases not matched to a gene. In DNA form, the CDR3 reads TGTGCCAGCAGCGCATCAACTGGGACTAGCGGGACTCATGAGCAGTTCTTC. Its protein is CASSASTGTSGTHEQFF. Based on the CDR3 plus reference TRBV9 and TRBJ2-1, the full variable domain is DSGVTQTPKHLITATGQRVTLRCSPRSGDLSVYWYQQSLDQGLQFLIQYYNGEERAKGNILERFSAQQFPDLHSELNLSSLELGDSALYFCASSASTGTSGTHEQFFGPGTRLTVL.

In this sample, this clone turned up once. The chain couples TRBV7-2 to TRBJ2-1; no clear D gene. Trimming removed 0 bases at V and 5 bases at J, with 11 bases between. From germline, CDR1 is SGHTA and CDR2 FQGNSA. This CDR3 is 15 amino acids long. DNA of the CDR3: TGTGCCAGCAGCTTAGCGTCGGTAAAGAACAATGAGCAGTTCTTC. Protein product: CASSLASVKNNEQFF.

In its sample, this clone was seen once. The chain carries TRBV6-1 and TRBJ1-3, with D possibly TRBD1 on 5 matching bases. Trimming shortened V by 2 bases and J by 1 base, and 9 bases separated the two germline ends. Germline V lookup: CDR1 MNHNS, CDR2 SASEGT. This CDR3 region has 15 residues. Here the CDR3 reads CASSESGGSGNTIYF. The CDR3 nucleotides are TGTGCCAGCAGTGAAAGTGGGGGGTCTGGAAACACCATATATTTT.

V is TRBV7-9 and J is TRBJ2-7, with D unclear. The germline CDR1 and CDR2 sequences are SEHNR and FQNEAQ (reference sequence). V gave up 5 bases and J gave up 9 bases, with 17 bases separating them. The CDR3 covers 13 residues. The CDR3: CASSPAEPPGQYF. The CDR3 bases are TGTGCCAGCAGCCCCGCCGAGCCCCCGGGGCAGTACTTC.

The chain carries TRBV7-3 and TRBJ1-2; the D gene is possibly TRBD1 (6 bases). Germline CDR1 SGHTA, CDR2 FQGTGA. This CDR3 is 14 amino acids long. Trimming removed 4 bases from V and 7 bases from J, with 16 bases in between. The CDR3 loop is CASSSSRGSSGYTF. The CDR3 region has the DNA TGTGCCAGCAGCTCAAGTAGGGGGTCGAGTGGCTACACCTTC.

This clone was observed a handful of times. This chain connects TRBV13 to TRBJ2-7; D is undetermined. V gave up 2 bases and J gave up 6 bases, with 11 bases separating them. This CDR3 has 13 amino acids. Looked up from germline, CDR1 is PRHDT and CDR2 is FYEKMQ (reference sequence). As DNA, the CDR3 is TGTGCCAGCAGCTTACCTGGGCCCTCCGAGCAGTACTTC. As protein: CASSLPGPSEQYF.

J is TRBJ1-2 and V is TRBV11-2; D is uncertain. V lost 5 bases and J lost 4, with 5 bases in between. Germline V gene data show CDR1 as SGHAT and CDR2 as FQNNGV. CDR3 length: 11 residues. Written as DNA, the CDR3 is TGTGCCAGCAGCAACAGCTATGGCTACACCTTC. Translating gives CASSNSYGYTF. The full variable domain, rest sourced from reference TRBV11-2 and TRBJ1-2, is EAGVAQSPRYKIIEKRQSVAFWCNPISGHATLYWYQQILGQGPKLLIQFQNNGVVDDSQLPKDRFSAERLKGVDSTLKIQPAKLEDSAVYLCASSNSYGYTFGSGTRLTVV.

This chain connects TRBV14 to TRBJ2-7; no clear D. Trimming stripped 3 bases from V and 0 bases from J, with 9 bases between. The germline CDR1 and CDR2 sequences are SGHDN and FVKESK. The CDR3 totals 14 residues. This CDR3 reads CASSQLASSYEQYF. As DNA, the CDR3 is TGTGCCAGCAGCCAGCTCGCCAGCTCCTACGAGCAGTACTTC.

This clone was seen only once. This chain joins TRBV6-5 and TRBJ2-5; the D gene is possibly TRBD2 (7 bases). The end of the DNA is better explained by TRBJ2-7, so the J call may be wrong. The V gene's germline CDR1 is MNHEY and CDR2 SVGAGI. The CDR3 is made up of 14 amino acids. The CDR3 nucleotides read TGTGCCAGCACCCGAGGGGGGGCCTCCTACGAGCAGTACTTC. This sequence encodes CASTRGGASYEQYF.

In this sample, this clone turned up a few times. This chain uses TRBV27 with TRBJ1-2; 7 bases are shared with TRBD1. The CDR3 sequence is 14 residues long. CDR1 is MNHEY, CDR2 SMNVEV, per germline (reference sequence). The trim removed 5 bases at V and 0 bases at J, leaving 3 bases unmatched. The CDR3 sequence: CASSRQGSNYGYTF. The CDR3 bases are TGTGCCAGCAGTAGACAGGGCTCTAACTATGGCTACACCTTC.

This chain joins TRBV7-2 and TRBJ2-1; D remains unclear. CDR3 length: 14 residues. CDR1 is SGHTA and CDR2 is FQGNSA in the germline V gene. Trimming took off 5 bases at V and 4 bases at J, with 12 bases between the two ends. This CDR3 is CASSLSGPYNEQFF. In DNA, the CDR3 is TGTGCCAGCAGCCTAAGTGGGCCGTACAATGAGCAGTTCTTC.

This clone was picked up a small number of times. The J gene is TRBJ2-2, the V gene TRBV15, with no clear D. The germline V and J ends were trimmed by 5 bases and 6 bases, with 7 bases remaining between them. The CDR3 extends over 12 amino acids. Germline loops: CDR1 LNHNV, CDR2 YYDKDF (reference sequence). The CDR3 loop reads CATSPRAGELFF. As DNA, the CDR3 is TGTGCCACCAGCCCGCGAGCCGGGGAGCTGTTTTTT.

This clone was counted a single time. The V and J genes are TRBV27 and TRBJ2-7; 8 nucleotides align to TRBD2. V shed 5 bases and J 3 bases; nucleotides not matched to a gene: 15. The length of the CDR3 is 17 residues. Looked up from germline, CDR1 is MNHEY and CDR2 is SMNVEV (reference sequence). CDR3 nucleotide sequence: TGTGCCAGCAGTCCCCTCAAAAACGGGAGGGTACGCTACGAGCAGTACTTC. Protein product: CASSPLKNGRVRYEQYF.

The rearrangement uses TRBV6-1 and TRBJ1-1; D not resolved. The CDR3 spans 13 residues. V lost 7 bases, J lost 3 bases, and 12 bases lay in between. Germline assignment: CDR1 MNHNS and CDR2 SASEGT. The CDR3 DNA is TGTGCCAGCACTCAAAGACGGGACACTGAAGCTTTCTTT. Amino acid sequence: CASTQRRDTEAFF.

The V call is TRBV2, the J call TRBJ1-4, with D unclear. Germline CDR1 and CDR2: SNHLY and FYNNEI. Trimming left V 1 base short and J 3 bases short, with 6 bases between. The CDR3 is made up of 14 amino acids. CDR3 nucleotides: TGTGCCAGCAGTGAAGGGCAGTCTAATGAAAAACTGTTTTTT. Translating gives CASSEGQSNEKLFF.

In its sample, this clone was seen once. The CDR3 loop is CASSQERLSYEQYF. In nucleotides, the CDR3 is TGCGCCAGCAGCCAAGAAAGACTTTCCTACGAGCAGTACTTC. The V gene is TRBV4-3, the J gene TRBJ2-7; no clear D. Germline assignment: CDR1 LGHNA and CDR2 YSLEER. The CDR3 contains 14 residues. V was pared by 0 bases and J by 1 base, with 7 bases between.

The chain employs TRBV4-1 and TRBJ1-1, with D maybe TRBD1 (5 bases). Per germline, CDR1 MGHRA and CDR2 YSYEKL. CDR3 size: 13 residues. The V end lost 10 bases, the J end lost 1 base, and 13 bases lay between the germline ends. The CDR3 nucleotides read TGCGCCACCTGCGGACACCCGAACACTGAAGCTTTCTTT. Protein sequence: CATCGHPNTEAFF.

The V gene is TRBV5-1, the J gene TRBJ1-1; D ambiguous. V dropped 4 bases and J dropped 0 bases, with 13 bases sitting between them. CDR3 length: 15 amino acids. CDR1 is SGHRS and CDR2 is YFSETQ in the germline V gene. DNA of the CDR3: TGCGCCAGCAGCCCCAGTCGTAATATGAACACTGAAGCTTTCTTT. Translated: CASSPSRNMNTEAFF.

The CDR3 is CASSFRGEHEKLFF. CDR3 DNA: TGTGCCAGCAGCTTCAGGGGGGAGCATGAAAAACTGTTTTTT. The J gene is TRBJ1-4, the V gene TRBV6-6; the match to TRBD1 covers 7 bases. The V gene end was trimmed by 6 bases and the J gene end by 6 bases; junction bases not matched to a gene: 7. The CDR3 runs to 14 residues. From germline, CDR1 is MNHNY and CDR2 SVGAGI (reference sequence).

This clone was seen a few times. Here the CDR3 DNA reads TGTGCCAGCAGCAGCCGGGACAGGGCGAATGAGCAGTTCTTC. Its protein product is CASSSRDRANEQFF. The chain combines TRBV7-9 with TRBJ2-1, with TRBD1 matching 9 bases. CDR1 and CDR2 from the germline V gene are SEHNR and FQNEAQ (reference sequence). The CDR3 sequence is 14 residues long. The V segment lost 5 bases and the J segment 7 bases; nucleotides outside the gene matches: 6.

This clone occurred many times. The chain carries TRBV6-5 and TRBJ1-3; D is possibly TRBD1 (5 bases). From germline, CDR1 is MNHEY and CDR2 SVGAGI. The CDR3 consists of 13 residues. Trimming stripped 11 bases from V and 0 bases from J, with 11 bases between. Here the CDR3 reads CAVRALSGNTIYF. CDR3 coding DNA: TGTGCCGTCAGGGCCCTCTCTGGAAACACCATATATTTT.

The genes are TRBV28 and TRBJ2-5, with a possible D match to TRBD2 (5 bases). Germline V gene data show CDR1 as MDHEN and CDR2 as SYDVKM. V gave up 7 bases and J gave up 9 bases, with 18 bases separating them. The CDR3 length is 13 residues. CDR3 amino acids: CASTATIARAQYF. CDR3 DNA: TGTGCCAGCACCGCGACTATTGCTCGGGCCCAGTACTTC. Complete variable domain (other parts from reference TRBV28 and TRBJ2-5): DVKVTQSSRYLVKRTGEKVFLECVQDMDHENMFWYRQDPGLGLRLIYFSYDVKMKEKGDIPEGYSVSREKKERFSLILESASTNQTSMYLCASTATIARAQYFGPGTRLLVL.

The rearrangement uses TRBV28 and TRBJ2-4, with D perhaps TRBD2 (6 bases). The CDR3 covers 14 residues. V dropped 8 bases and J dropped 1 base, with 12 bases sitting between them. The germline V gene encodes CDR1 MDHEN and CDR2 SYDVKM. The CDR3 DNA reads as TGTGCCAGCCACGGTGGGGGGGCCAAAAACATTCAGTACTTC. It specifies CASHGGGAKNIQYF.

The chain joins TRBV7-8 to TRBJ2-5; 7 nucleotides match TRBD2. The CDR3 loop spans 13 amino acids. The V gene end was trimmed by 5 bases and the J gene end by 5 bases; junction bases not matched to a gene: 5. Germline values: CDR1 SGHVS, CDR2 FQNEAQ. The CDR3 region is CASSLLALETQYF. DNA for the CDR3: TGTGCCAGCAGCCTACTAGCGTTGGAGACCCAGTACTTC.

The DNA for the CDR3 is TGTGCCAGCGCCCCCGGGACAGCAAACTATGGCTACACCTTC. Protein: CASAPGTANYGYTF. The chain joins TRBV27 to TRBJ1-2; TRBD1 matches 7 bases. CDR3 length: 14 residues. V was pared by 8 bases and J by 2 bases, with 8 bases of the junction left unmatched. CDR1 MNHEY and CDR2 SMNVEV come from the germline V gene (reference sequence).

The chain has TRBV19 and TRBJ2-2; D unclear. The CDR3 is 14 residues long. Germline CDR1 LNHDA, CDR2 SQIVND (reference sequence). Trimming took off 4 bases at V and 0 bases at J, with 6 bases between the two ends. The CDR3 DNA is TGTGCCAGTAGTAGGCCCGCGAACACCGGGGAGCTGTTTTTT. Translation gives CASSRPANTGELFF.

CDR3 region: CASIRQGLNTEAFF. In DNA, the CDR3 is TGTGCCAGCATTCGACAGGGCCTAAACACTGAAGCTTTCTTT. The chain links TRBV2 to TRBJ1-1, with 7 bases fitting TRBD1. Germline loops: CDR1 SNHLY, CDR2 FYNNEI. The V and J ends lost 7 bases and 2 bases, in that order; junction bases with no gene match: 7. The CDR3 extends over 14 amino acids.

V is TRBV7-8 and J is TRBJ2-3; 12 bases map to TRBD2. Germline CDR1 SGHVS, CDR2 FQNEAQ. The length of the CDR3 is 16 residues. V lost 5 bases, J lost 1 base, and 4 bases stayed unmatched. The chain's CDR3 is CASSPRTSGGTDTQYF. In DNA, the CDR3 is TGTGCCAGCAGCCCCCGGACTAGCGGGGGCACAGATACGCAGTATTTT.

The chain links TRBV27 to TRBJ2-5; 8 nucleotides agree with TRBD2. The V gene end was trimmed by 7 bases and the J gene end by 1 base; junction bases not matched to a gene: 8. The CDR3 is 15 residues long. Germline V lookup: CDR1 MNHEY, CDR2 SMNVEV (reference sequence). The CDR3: CASTILLAVQETQYF. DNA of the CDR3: TGTGCCAGCACCATCTTACTAGCGGTCCAAGAGACCCAGTACTTC.

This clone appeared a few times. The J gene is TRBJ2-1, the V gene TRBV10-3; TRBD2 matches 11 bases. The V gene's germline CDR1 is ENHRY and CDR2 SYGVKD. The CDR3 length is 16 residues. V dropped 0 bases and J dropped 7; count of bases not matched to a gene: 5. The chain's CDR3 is CAISESKVAGGNEQFF. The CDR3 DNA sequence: TGTGCCATCAGTGAGTCGAAGGTAGCGGGGGGGAATGAGCAGTTCTTC.